This T cell receptor beta chain was recorded in a study of beta chain features in type 1 diabetes. Sequencing targeted expressed TCRB transcripts, as all isolated RNA had been reverse transcribed. The data were produced by immunoSEQ multiplex PCR, yet TCRdb's version contains in-frame clones alone and is incomplete. The sample has approximately 170,000 clones, 50% to 70% seen once; the top ten hold nearly 0.09%. Overall study results and limits: Significant though moderate, a shortening of TCRB CDR3s appeared in all four CD4+ subsets of Type 1 diabetes patients.

The trim removed 5 bases at V and 2 bases at J, leaving 9 bases unmatched. Germline assignment: CDR1 SGHTA and CDR2 FQGNSA. The CDR3 sequence is 16 residues long. The table lists this clone with a few counts. Its target is unknown. This sequence originates from a man under 40 with type 1 diabetes. Sequencing input: naive CD4+ T cells from blood. V usage is TRBV7-2 and J usage is TRBJ2-7; 10 nucleotides agree with TRBD2. The CDR3 sequence is CASSTRTSGVPYEQYF. In nucleotides, the CDR3 is TGTGCCAGCAGCACCCGGACTAGCGGCGTGCCCTACGAGCAGTACTTC. The full variable domain, with the rest looked up from reference TRBV7-2 and TRBJ2-7, is GAGVSQSPSNKVTEKGKDVELRCDPISGHTALYWYRQSLGQGLEFLIYFQGNSAPDKSGLPSDRFSAERTGGSVSTLTIQRTQQEDSAVYLCASSTRTSGVPYEQYFGPGTRLTVT.